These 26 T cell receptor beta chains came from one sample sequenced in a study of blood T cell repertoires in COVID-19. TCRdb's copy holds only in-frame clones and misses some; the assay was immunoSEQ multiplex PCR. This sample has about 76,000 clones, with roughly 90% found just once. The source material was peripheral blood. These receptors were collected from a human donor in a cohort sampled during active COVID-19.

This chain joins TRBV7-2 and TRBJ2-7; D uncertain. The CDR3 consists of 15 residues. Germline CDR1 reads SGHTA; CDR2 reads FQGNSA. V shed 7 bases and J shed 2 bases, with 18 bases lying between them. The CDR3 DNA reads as TGTGCCAGCAACCAACGGGTCGCGGCAACCTACGAGCAGTACTTC. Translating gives CASNQRVAATYEQYF.

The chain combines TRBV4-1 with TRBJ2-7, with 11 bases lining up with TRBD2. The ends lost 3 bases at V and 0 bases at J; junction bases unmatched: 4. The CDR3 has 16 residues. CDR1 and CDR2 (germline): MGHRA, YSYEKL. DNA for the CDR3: TGCGCCAGCAGCCAGCCTAGCGGGGGGATCTCCTACGAGCAGTACTTC. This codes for CASSQPSGGISYEQYF.

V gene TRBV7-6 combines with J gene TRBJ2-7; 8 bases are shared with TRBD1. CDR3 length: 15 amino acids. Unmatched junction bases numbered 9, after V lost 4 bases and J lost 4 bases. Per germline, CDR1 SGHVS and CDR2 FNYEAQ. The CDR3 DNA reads TGTGCCAGCAGCTCCCAAACAGGGGGGCCTTACGAGCAGTACTTC. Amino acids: CASSSQTGGPYEQYF.

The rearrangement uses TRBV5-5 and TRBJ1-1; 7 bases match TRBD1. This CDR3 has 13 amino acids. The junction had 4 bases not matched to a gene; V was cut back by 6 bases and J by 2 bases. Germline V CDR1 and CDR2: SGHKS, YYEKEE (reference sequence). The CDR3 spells CASKGDSNTEAFF. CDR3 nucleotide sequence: TGTGCCAGCAAGGGGGACAGCAACACTGAAGCTTTCTTT. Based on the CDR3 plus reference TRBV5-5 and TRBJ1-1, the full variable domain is DAGVTQSPTHLIKTRGQQVTLRCSPISGHKSVSWYQQVLGQGPQFIFQYYEKEERGRGNFPDRFSARQFPNYSSELNVNALLLGDSALYLCASKGDSNTEAFFGQGTRLTVV.

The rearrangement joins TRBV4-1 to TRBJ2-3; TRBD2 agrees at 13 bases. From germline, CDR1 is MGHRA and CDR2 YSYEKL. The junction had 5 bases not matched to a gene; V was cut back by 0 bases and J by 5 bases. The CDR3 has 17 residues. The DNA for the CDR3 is TGCGCCAGCAGCCAAGATGGACTAGCGGGAGTCCTAGATACGCAGTATTTT. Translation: CASSQDGLAGVLDTQYF.

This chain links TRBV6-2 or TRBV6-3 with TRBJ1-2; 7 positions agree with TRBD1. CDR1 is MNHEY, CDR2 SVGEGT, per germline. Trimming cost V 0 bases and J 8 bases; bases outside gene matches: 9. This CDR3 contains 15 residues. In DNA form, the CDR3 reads TGTGCCAGCAGTTACTCGGATTACAGGGGAGAGGGCTACACCTTC. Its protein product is CASSYSDYRGEGYTF.

CDR3 in amino acids: CASSARQGAGEKLFF. Written as DNA, the CDR3 is TGTGCCAGCAGCGCCAGACAGGGGGCGGGTGAAAAACTGTTTTTT. This chain links TRBV9 with TRBJ1-4; TRBD1 agrees at 10 bases. There are 15 residues in the CDR3. The ends lost 3 bases at V and 7 bases at J; junction bases unmatched: 6. CDR1 is SGDLS, CDR2 YYNGEE, per germline.

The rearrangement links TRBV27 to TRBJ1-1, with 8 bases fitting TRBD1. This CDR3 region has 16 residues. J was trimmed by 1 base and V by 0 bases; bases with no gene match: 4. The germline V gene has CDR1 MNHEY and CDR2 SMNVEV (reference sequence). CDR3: CASSLSRGLENTEAFF. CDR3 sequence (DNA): TGTGCCAGCAGTTTATCCAGGGGGCTCGAGAACACTGAAGCTTTCTTT.

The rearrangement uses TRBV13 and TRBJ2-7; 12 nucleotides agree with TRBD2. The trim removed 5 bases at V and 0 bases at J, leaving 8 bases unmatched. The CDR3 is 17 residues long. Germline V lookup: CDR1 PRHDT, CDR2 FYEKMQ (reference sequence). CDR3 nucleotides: TGTGCCAGCAGCCGATGGACTAGCGGGGCGCTCTCCTACGAGCAGTACTTC. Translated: CASSRWTSGALSYEQYF.

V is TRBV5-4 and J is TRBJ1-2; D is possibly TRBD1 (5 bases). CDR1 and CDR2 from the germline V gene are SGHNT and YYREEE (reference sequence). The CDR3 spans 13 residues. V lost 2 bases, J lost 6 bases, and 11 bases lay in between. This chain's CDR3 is CASSLNLRDGYTF. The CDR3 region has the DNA TGTGCCAGCAGCTTAAACCTCAGGGATGGCTACACCTTC.

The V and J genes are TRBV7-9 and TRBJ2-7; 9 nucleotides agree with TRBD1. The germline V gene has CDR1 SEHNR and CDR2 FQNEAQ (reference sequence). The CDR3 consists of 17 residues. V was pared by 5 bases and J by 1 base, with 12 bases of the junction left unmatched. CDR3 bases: TGTGCCAGCAGCGTTCCGCCGGGACAGGGATATTCCTACGAGCAGTACTTC. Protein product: CASSVPPGQGYSYEQYF. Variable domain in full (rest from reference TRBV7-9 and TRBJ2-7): DTGVSQNPRHKITKRGQNVTFRCDPISEHNRLYWYRQTLGQGPEFLTYFQNEAQLEKSRLLSDRFSAERPKGSFSTLEIQRTEQGDSAMYLCASSVPPGQGYSYEQYFGPGTRLTVT.

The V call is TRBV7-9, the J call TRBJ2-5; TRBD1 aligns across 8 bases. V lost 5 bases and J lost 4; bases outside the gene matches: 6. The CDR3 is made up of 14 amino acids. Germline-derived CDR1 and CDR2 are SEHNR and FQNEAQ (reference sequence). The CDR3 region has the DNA TGTGCCAGCAGCCCACAGGGGGGCGGAGAGACCCAGTACTTC. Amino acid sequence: CASSPQGGGETQYF. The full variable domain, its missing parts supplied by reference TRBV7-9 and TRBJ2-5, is DTGVSQNPRHKITKRGQNVTFRCDPISEHNRLYWYRQTLGQGPEFLTYFQNEAQLEKSRLLSDRFSAERPKGSFSTLEIQRTEQGDSAMYLCASSPQGGGETQYFGPGTRLLVL.

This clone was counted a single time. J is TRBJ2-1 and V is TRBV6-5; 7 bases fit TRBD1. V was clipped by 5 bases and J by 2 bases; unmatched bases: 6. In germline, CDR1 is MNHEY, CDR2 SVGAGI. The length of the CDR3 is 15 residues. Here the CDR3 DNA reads TGTGCCAGCAGTCGACAGGGAAACGCCTACAATGAGCAGTTCTTC. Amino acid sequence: CASSRQGNAYNEQFF.

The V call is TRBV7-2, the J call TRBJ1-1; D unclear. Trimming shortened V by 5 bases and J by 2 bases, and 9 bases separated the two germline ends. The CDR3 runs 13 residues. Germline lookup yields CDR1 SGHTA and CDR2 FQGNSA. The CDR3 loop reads CASSPTSNTEAFF. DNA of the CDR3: TGTGCCAGCAGCCCAACAAGTAACACTGAAGCTTTCTTT.

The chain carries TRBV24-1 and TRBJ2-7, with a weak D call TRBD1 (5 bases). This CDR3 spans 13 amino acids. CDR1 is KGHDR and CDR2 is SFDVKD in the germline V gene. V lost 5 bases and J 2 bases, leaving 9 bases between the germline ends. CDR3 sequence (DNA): TGTGCCACCAGTGTAGCAGGGACCTACGAGCAGTACTTC. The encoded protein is CATSVAGTYEQYF.

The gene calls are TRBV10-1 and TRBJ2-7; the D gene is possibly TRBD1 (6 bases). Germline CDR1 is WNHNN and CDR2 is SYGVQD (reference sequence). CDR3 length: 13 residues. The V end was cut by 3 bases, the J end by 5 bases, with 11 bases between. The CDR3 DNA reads TGCGCCAGCAGTGACACAGGGTTCAACGAGCAGTACTTC. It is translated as CASSDTGFNEQYF.

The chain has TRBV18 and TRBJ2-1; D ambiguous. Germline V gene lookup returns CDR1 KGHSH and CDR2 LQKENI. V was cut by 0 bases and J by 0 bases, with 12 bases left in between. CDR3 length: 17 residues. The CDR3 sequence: CASSPPNQRSSYNEQFF. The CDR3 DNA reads TGTGCCAGCTCACCACCCAACCAGAGGAGCTCCTACAATGAGCAGTTCTTC.

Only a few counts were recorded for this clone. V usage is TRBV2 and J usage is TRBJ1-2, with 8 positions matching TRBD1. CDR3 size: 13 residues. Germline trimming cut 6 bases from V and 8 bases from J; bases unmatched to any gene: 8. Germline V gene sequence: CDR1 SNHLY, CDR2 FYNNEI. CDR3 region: CASSYRQGHGYTF. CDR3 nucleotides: TGTGCCAGCAGCTATCGACAGGGGCACGGCTACACCTTC. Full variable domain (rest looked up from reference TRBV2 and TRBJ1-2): EPEVTQTPSHQVTQMGQEVILRCVPISNHLYFYWYRQILGQKVEFLVSFYNNEISEKSEIFDDQFSVERPDGSNFTLKIRSTKLEDSAMYFCASSYRQGHGYTFGSGTRLTVV.

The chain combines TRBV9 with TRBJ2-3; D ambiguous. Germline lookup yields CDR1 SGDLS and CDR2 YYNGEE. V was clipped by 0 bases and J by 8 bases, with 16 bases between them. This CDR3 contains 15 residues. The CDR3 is CASSVVSGVGSTQYF. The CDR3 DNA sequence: TGTGCCAGCAGCGTAGTGAGTGGAGTAGGAAGTACGCAGTATTTT.

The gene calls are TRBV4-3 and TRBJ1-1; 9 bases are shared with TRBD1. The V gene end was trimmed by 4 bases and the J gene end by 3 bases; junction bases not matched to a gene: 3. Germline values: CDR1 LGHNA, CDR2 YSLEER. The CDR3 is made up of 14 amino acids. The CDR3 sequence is CASSLGQGDTEAFF. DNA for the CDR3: TGCGCCAGCAGCCTGGGACAGGGAGACACTGAAGCTTTCTTT.

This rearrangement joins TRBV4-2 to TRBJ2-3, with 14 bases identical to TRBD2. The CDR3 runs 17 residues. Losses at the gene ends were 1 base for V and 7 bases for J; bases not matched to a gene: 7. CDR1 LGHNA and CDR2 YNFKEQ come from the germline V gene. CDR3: CASSQATGTSGGNTQYF. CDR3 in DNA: TGTGCCAGCAGCCAAGCTACCGGGACTAGCGGGGGAAATACGCAGTATTTT.

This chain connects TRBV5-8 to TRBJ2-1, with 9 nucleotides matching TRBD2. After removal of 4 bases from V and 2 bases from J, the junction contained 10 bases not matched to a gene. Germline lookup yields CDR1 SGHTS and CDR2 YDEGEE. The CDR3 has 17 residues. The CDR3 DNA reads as TGTGCCAGCAGCCAGGGCTTTAGCGGGAGAACCTACAATGAGCAGTTCTTC. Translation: CASSQGFSGRTYNEQFF.

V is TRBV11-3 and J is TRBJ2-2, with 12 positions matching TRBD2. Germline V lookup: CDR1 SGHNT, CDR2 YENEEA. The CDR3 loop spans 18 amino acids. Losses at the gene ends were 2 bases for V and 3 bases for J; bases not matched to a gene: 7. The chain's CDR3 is CASSLYASGGADTGELFF. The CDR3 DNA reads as TGTGCCAGCAGCTTATATGCTAGCGGGGGGGCAGACACCGGGGAGCTGTTTTTT.

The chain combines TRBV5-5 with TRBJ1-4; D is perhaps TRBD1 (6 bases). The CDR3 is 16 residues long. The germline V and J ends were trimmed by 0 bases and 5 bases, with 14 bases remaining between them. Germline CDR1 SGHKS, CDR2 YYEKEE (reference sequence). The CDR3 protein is CASSLESQGLNEKLFF. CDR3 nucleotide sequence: TGTGCCAGCAGCTTGGAGTCCCAGGGGTTAAATGAAAAACTGTTTTTT.

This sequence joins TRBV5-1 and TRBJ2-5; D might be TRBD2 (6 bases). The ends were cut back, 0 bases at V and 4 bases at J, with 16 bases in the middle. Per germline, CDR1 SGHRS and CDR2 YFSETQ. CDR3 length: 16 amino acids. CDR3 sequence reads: CASSLGGSPRGETQYF. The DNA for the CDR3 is TGCGCCAGCAGCTTGGGGGGGTCACCGCGGGGAGAGACCCAGTACTTC.

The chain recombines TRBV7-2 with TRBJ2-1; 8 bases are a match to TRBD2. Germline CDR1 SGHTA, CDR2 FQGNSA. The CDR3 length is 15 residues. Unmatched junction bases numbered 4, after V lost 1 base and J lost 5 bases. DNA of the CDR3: TGTGCCAGCAGCTTAGAAGGACTAGCCGACAATGAGCAGTTCTTC. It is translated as CASSLEGLADNEQFF.